Following are 30 T cell receptor beta chains from one sample sequenced in a study of T cells in Graves' hyperthyroidism and ophthalmopathy. Amplified TCR beta CDR3 regions came from RNA transcripts. Primed by the HTBI set, a first-round RT-PCR was run on the TCR CDR3. TCRdb redid the calling of the multiplex PCR reads with MiXCR, one entry per CDR3 protein. The table lists approximately 720,000 distinct CDR3 sequences, roughly 20% of them singletons. The sample was blood. Source of these receptors: a woman between 50 and 59 years old with Graves' hyperthyroidism that later progressed to Graves' ophthalmopathy.

This clonotype was observed a few times. The CDR3 DNA follows: TGTGCCAGCAGTGGAGTCTACGCTGAAAACAGGGTCTCCTACAATGAGCAGTTCTTC. Translating it yields CASSGVYAENRVSYNEQFF. The rearrangement links TRBV2 to TRBJ2-1, with D possibly TRBD1 on 6 matching bases. In germline, CDR1 is SNHLY, CDR2 FYNNEI. Trimming shortened V by 4 bases and J by 0 bases, and 22 bases separated the two germline ends. The CDR3 spans 19 residues. Supplemented by reference TRBV2 and TRBJ2-1, the full variable domain reads EPEVTQTPSHQVTQMGQEVILRCVPISNHLYFYWYRQILGQKVEFLVSFYNNEISEKSEIFDDQFSVERPDGSNFTLKIRSTKLEDSAMYFCASSGVYAENRVSYNEQFFGPGTRLTVL.

In this sample, this clonotype turned up a few times. CDR3 sequence reads: CASSQDVTETCGYTF. Written as DNA, the CDR3 is TGCGCCAGCAGCCAAGACGTTACAGAGACATGTGGCTACACCTTC. The chain is built from TRBV4-1 and TRBJ1-2; unclear D gene. Germline V CDR1 and CDR2: MGHRA, YSYEKL. V dropped 0 bases and J dropped 7 bases, with 15 bases sitting between them. CDR3 length equals 15 residues.

The chain combines TRBV3-1 with TRBJ1-1; 7 bases line up with TRBD1. The CDR3 loop spans 15 amino acids. With V trimmed by 7 bases and J by 0 bases, 8 bases remained unmatched. Per germline, CDR1 LGHDT and CDR2 YNNKEL (reference sequence). CDR3 sequence: CASTTTGIMNTEAFF. Here the CDR3 DNA reads TGTGCCAGCACCACGACAGGGATCATGAACACTGAAGCTTTCTTT.

In this sample, this clonotype turned up a few times. The rearrangement uses TRBV14 and TRBJ1-4, with 8 bases fitting TRBD1. CDR3 size: 15 residues. After removal of 4 bases from V and 7 bases from J, the junction contained 8 bases not matched to a gene. The germline gives CDR1 SGHDN, CDR2 FVKESK. The CDR3, as DNA: TGTGCCAGCAGCCCTAGAACAGGGACAGGTGAAAAACTGTTTTTT. This codes for CASSPRTGTGEKLFF.

The V and J genes are TRBV24-1 and TRBJ2-2; tentatively, D is TRBD1 (5 bases). Trimming removed 9 bases at V and 2 bases at J, with 12 bases between. This CDR3 contains 14 residues. The germline CDR1 and CDR2 sequences are KGHDR and SFDVKD. CDR3 coding DNA: TGTGCCACCGTCCAGGGCCTAAACACCGGGGAGCTGTTTTTT. This codes for CATVQGLNTGELFF.

This clonotype has just a few counts. This sequence joins TRBV18 and TRBJ1-1; 9 bases fit TRBD1. The J segment lost 4 bases and the V segment lost 6 bases, leaving 9 bases of the junction unmatched. Germline lookup yields CDR1 KGHSH and CDR2 LQKENI. This CDR3 is built from 15 residues. CDR3 in amino acids: CASSAGQGMSTEAFF. Here the CDR3 DNA reads TGTGCCAGCTCTGCGGGACAGGGAATGAGCACTGAAGCTTTCTTT.

The chain links TRBV27 to TRBJ1-3; maybe TRBD1 (5 bases). This CDR3 contains 15 residues. The germline V gene encodes CDR1 MNHEY and CDR2 SMNVEV (reference sequence). Trimming pared 3 bases from V and 4 bases from J, leaving 13 bases between. The CDR3 region is CASSFGRGGGNTIYF. DNA of the CDR3: TGTGCCAGCAGTTTTGGAAGGGGAGGAGGAAACACCATATATTTT.

The table lists this clonotype with a few counts. The V gene is TRBV4-1, the J gene TRBJ1-2; 10 bases are shared with TRBD1. Germline trimming cut 1 base from V and 7 bases from J; bases unmatched to any gene: 9. In germline, CDR1 is MGHRA, CDR2 YSYEKL. This CDR3 is 16 amino acids long. The CDR3 DNA sequence: TGCGCCAGCAGCCAAGCCGGGACAGGGGTGAAGGCTGGCTACACCTTC. Its protein product is CASSQAGTGVKAGYTF.

CDR3 in DNA: TGTGCCAGCAGCTTAGGGGACAGTTTATTCACAGATACGCAGTATTTT. Translating gives CASSLGDSLFTDTQYF. J is TRBJ2-3 and V is TRBV13, with D perhaps TRBD1 (6 bases). Germline assignment: CDR1 PRHDT and CDR2 FYEKMQ (reference sequence). This CDR3 comprises 16 residues. Trimming removed 0 bases from V and 2 bases from J, with 12 bases in between.

The rearrangement links TRBV5-1 to TRBJ2-4, with 7 bases matching TRBD1. CDR1 is SGHRS and CDR2 is YFSETQ in the germline V gene. The J segment lost 1 base and the V segment lost 4 bases, leaving 8 bases of the junction unmatched. The CDR3 has 16 amino acids. DNA for the CDR3: TGCGCCAGCAGCCTTTATCAGGGGGTCGCCAAAAACATTCAGTACTTC. Amino acid sequence: CASSLYQGVAKNIQYF.

This clonotype has ten or more counts. The rearrangement joins TRBV3-1 to TRBJ2-2; D is uncertain. Germline V gene sequence: CDR1 LGHDT, CDR2 YNNKEL (reference sequence). This CDR3 comprises 11 residues. V lost 6 bases and J 5 bases, leaving 4 bases between the germline ends. The CDR3 DNA is TGTGCCAGCAGTATTACCGGGGAGCTGTTTTTT. Protein: CASSITGELFF.

The rearrangement uses TRBV24-1 and TRBJ1-4; D is possibly TRBD1 (5 bases). The germline V and J ends were trimmed by 12 bases and 3 bases, with 13 bases remaining between them. Germline values: CDR1 KGHDR, CDR2 SFDVKD. There are 13 residues in the CDR3. The CDR3 coding sequence is TGTGCCGCCTCGCGAGGGGCTAATGAAAAACTGTTTTTT. This translates into CAASRGANEKLFF.

Concerning this clonotype itself: A read error may produce the germline difference seen at one junction end. This chain links TRBV7-9 with TRBJ2-3; no clear D gene. CDR1 is SEHNR and CDR2 is FQNEAQ in the germline V gene (reference sequence). The CDR3 contains 13 residues. CDR3: CAGSPPSVVTQYF. The CDR3 nucleotides read TGTGCCGGCAGCCCGCCGAGCGTAGTTACGCAGTATTTT.

This clonotype was recorded a few times. The chain recombines TRBV7-2 with TRBJ2-2; 8 bases agree with TRBD2. V lost 6 bases and J lost 4; bases outside the gene matches: 4. Germline CDR1 is SGHTA and CDR2 is FQGNSA. This CDR3 has 14 amino acids. CDR3 coding DNA: TGTGCCAGCAGGCCGGGGGGGAGCACCGGGGAGCTGTTTTTT. This gives the protein CASRPGGSTGELFF.

This clonotype appeared many times. The rearrangement uses TRBV2 and TRBJ2-1; 10 nucleotides line up with TRBD2. The CDR3 length is 16 residues. Germline V gene lookup returns CDR1 SNHLY and CDR2 FYNNEI. V lost 7 bases to trimming and J lost 2 bases; unmatched junction nucleotides: 8. CDR3 bases: TGTGCCAGCAAGGAAATAGCGGGGGGAACCTACAATGAGCAGTTCTTC. Translating it yields CASKEIAGGTYNEQFF.

Concerning this clonotype itself: Possible read error: a much larger clone is one base away. This chain joins TRBV7-8 and TRBJ2-3; 8 bases map to TRBD2. Germline V CDR1 and CDR2: SGHVS, FQNEAQ. The CDR3 sequence is 16 residues long. Losses at the gene ends were 4 bases for V and 6 bases for J; bases not matched to a gene: 12. The DNA of the CDR3 is TGTGCCAGCAGCTCCCCTGGACTAGCCGCCCTGGATACGCAGTATTTT. This sequence encodes CASSSPGLAALDTQYF.

This clonotype was seen ten or more times. J is TRBJ1-5 and V is TRBV18; no clear D gene. Germline V gene sequence: CDR1 KGHSH, CDR2 LQKENI. V was shortened by 3 bases and J by 0 bases, with 9 bases between the two germline ends. CDR3 size: 15 residues. CDR3 sequence: CASSPTQNSNQPQHF. The CDR3 region has the DNA TGTGCCAGCTCACCCACACAGAATAGCAATCAGCCCCAGCATTTT.

The genes are TRBV12-3 or TRBV12-4 and TRBJ2-1, with TRBD2 identical over 8 bases. This CDR3 is 13 amino acids long. V was pared by 3 bases and J by 9 bases, with 4 bases of the junction left unmatched. In nucleotides, the CDR3 is TGTGCCAGCAGTTTCGGGGGGGCGGGTGAGCAGTTCTTC. Encoded protein: CASSFGGAGEQFF.

The gene calls are TRBV29-1 and TRBJ2-1; 7 bases are a match to TRBD1. Germline V gives CDR1 SQVTM, CDR2 ANQGSEA. CDR3 length equals 13 residues. Trimming removed 7 bases from V and 5 bases from J; junction bases left unmatched: 8. This CDR3 is CSATRDSDNEQFF. Written as DNA, the CDR3 is TGCAGCGCAACTAGGGACAGCGACAATGAGCAGTTCTTC.

The chain links TRBV2 to TRBJ1-1; weak D call: TRBD1 (6 bases). Germline CDR1 SNHLY, CDR2 FYNNEI. V lost 5 bases, J lost 1 base, and 14 bases lay in between. The CDR3 covers 15 residues. The CDR3 nucleotides are TGTGCCAGCAGTATCAACAGGGTGGGGAACACTGAAGCTTTCTTT. Its protein product is CASSINRVGNTEAFF.

This clonotype was picked up many times. J is TRBJ2-1 and V is TRBV3-1; D tentatively fits TRBD1 or TRBD2 (6 bases each). This CDR3 contains 15 residues. Germline assignment: CDR1 LGHDT and CDR2 YNNKEL (reference sequence). V lost 0 bases and J lost 7, with 13 bases in between. The CDR3 loop is CASSQEIEGGNEQFF. The CDR3 DNA follows: TGTGCCAGCAGCCAAGAGATCGAGGGGGGAAATGAGCAGTTCTTC.

The rearrangement links TRBV10-3 to TRBJ2-3; 7 bases agree with TRBD2. The CDR3 covers 14 residues. The J segment lost 1 base and the V segment lost 11 bases, leaving 9 bases of the junction unmatched. Germline values: CDR1 ENHRY, CDR2 SYGVKD. CDR3 nucleotide sequence: TGTGCCTCTGTCCCAAGCGGGGGCACAGATACGCAGTATTTT. Protein: CASVPSGGTDTQYF.

The table lists this clonotype with a few counts. V gene TRBV30 combines with J gene TRBJ1-2; D not certain. Germline-derived CDR1 and CDR2 are GTSNPN and SVGIG (reference sequence). CDR3 length equals 14 residues. Trimming removed 0 bases at V and 0 bases at J, with 8 bases between. This CDR3 reads CAWSVWASNYGYTF. CDR3 bases: TGTGCCTGGAGTGTGTGGGCGTCTAACTATGGCTACACCTTC.

This rearrangement joins TRBV19 to TRBJ1-1; 9 bases map to TRBD1. There are 15 residues in the CDR3. In germline, CDR1 is LNHDA, CDR2 SQIVND (reference sequence). J was trimmed by 8 bases and V by 4 bases; bases with no gene match: 11. CDR3 in DNA: TGTGCCAGTAGTAGCACGGACAGGGGTGCATCGGAAGCTTTCTTT. Its translation: CASSSTDRGASEAFF.

This clonotype was seen repeatedly, ten times or more. The genes are TRBV11-2 and TRBJ2-5, with D perhaps TRBD1 or TRBD2 (6 bases each). Germline lookup yields CDR1 SGHAT and CDR2 FQNNGV. The length of the CDR3 is 13 residues. V was shortened by 1 base and J by 5 bases, with 8 bases between the two germline ends. The CDR3 DNA reads as TGTGCCAGCAGCTTAGGGGGGGCCGAGACCCAGTACTTC. This sequence encodes CASSLGGAETQYF.

There are a few counts of this clonotype. V usage is TRBV15 and J usage is TRBJ1-4; possibly TRBD1 for D (6 bases). CDR3 size: 16 residues. The V and J ends lost 0 bases and 8 bases respectively, with 16 bases between them. The V gene's germline CDR1 is LNHNV and CDR2 YYDKDF (reference sequence). The DNA for the CDR3 is TGTGCCACCAGCAGAGATCTACCAGGGGCTGGAGAAAAACTGTTTTTT. Its translation is CATSRDLPGAGEKLFF.

This clonotype was counted ten times or more. V and J are TRBV6-1 and TRBJ2-3; a weak D match, TRBD2 (6 bases). CDR1 and CDR2 (germline): MNHNS, SASEGT. The CDR3 is made up of 16 amino acids. The V gene lost 2 bases and the J gene lost 4 bases, with 16 bases spanning the gap. The CDR3 spells CASSEYGGTGSDTQYF. For the CDR3, the DNA is TGTGCCAGCAGTGAATACGGGGGAACAGGTTCAGATACGCAGTATTTT.

This clonotype has a handful of counts. This chain uses TRBV15 with TRBJ2-7; 7 positions match TRBD2. The germline gives CDR1 LNHNV, CDR2 YYDKDF (reference sequence). This CDR3 contains 15 residues. Germline trimming cut 0 bases from V and 6 bases from J; bases unmatched to any gene: 8. CDR3 residues: CATSRDPQGGSEQYF. Here the CDR3 DNA reads TGTGCCACCAGCAGAGATCCGCAGGGAGGGAGCGAGCAGTACTTC.

Turning to this clonotype: One end of the junction is discordant with germline, which a read error may explain. This sequence joins TRBV6-5 and TRBJ1-4; 8 bases match TRBD1. CDR1 and CDR2 from the germline V gene are MNHEY and SVGAGI. CDR3 size: 18 residues. The CDR3 bases are TGTGCCAGCAGTTACCAACAGGGGGGGGTAATTCGGATGGAAAACCTGTTTTTT. Its translation: CASSYQQGGVIRMENLFF.

This clonotype appeared a few times. The rearrangement joins TRBV27 to TRBJ1-5; D is perhaps TRBD1 (5 bases). This CDR3 has 18 amino acids. Germline V lookup: CDR1 MNHEY, CDR2 SMNVEV (reference sequence). The V end was cut by 0 bases, the J end by 2 bases, with 17 bases between. In DNA form, the CDR3 reads TGTGCCAGCAGTTTATCGCCCTCGGGGCCATACGGCAATCAGCCCCAGCATTTT. As protein: CASSLSPSGPYGNQPQHF.